The entry below gives a single TCR beta chain sequence along with its context. Its antigen remains unidentified. The CDR3 extends over 16 amino acids. CDR1 and CDR2 from the germline V gene are SGHKS and YYEKEE (reference sequence). The ends were cut back, 1 base at V and 8 bases at J, with 21 bases in the middle. TCRdb analysed the reads with MiXCR anew, one entry per CDR3 protein. The repertoire holds nearly 700,000 distinct CDR3 sequences, with roughly 33% as singletons. The sample belongs to a study of T cell repertoires in cytomegalovirus infection. The specimen comprised cultured PBMCs, sampled from culture after CMV antigen stimulation. The sequence was collected from a human donor in good health (CMV status not recorded). Some clones in this sample may be carry-over from other donors' samples. The chain recombines TRBV5-5 with TRBJ1-2; D perhaps matches TRBD1 (5 bases). CDR3 nucleotide sequence: TGTGCCAGCAGCTTGAACTGGGACCTTCGAAGGGAGGGCTACACCTTC. It translates to CASSLNWDLRREGYTF. Looking up the rest from reference TRBV5-5 and TRBJ1-2 gives the full variable domain: DAGVTQSPTHLIKTRGQQVTLRCSPISGHKSVSWYQQVLGQGPQFIFQYYEKEERGRGNFPDRFSARQFPNYSSELNVNALLLGDSALYLCASSLNWDLRREGYTFGSGTRLTVV.